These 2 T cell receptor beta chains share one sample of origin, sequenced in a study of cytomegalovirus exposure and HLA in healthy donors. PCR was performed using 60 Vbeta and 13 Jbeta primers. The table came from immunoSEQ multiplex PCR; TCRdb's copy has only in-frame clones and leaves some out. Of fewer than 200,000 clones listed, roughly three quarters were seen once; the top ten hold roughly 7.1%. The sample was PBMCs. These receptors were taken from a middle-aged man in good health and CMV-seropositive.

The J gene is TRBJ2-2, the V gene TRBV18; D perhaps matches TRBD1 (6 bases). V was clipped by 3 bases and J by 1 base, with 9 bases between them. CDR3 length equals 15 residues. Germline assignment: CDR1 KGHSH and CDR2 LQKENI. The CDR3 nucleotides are TGTGCCAGCTCACCGGACAGCTTGAACACCGGGGAGCTGTTTTTT. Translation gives CASSPDSLNTGELFF.

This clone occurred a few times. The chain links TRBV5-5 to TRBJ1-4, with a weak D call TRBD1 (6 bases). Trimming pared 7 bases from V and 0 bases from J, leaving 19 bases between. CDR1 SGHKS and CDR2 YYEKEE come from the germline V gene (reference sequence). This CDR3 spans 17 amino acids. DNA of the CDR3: TGTGCCAGCTCGGGTGGCAGGGGAACTTCAACTAATGAAAAACTGTTTTTT. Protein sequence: CASSGGRGTSTNEKLFF.